The rows below give T cell receptor beta chains drawn from one sample of a study of early T cells in non-severe SARS-CoV-2 infection. A single record per CDR3 protein comes from TCRdb applying MiXCR to the 5' RACE reads. The sample includes about 64,000 distinct CDR3 sequences, about 11% of them seen just once. Source: whole blood, taken at baseline. These TCRs come from an adult who was a healthcare worker with PCR-confirmed SARS-CoV-2 infection or an uninfected control (not recorded which). The CDR3 runs from the conserved cysteine through the conserved F or W. A D gene is named only where the DNA matches it firmly. Some rows mark clone size as missing; the rest say once, few, many or name a class of expanded clone.

V	size	J	length	D	DNA	CDR3
TRBV12-3/TRBV12-4	many	TRBJ2-2	16	TRBD1	TGTGCCAGCAGCTATGACAGGGGGGTGAACACCGGGGAGCTGTTTTTT	CASSYDRGVNTGELFF
TRBV5-1	-	TRBJ2-1	14	-	TGCGCCAGCAGCTCTCTAGGGTCCTACAATGAGCAGTTCTTC	CASSSLGSYNEQFF
TRBV7-6	-	TRBJ2-1	16	TRBD2	TGTGCCAGCAGCTTCGCTAGCGGGGGGGCCGTAAATGAGCAGTTCTTC	CASSFASGGAVNEQFF
TRBV28	few	TRBJ1-4	17	TRBD1	TGTGCCAGCAGCTCCGACCCCCGTCGGGACAGGTTCGAAAAACTGTTTTTT	CASSSDPRRDRFEKLFF
TRBV5-7	-	TRBJ2-1	13	-	TGTGCCAGCAGCTTGGGAGCTTACAATGAGCAGTTCTTC	CASSLGAYNEQFF
TRBV30	few	TRBJ2-4	16	TRBD1	TGTGCCTGCACGCTTTTAGGGGGCCTAGCCAAAAACATTCAGTACTTC	CACTLLGGLAKNIQYF
TRBV6-5	-	TRBJ1-5	15	-	TGTGCCAGCAGCCTCAGGGAGGGGGGCAATCAGCCCCAGCATTTT	CASSLREGGNQPQHF
TRBV6-1	-	TRBJ1-4	17	-	TGTGCCAGCAGTGAAGCTCCGGGGTCCACAACTAATGAAAAACTGTTTTTT	CASSEAPGSTTNEKLFF
TRBV12-3/TRBV12-4	many	TRBJ1-6	15	TRBD1	TGTGCCAGCAGTTTAGCGGGACAGAAAAATTCACCCCTCCACTTT	CASSLAGQKNSPLHF
TRBV7-9	many	TRBJ2-5	15	-	TGTGCCAGCAGCTACAGGGAGATGTACCAAGAGACCCAGTACTTC	CASSYREMYQETQYF
TRBV30	-	TRBJ1-4	17	-	TGTGCCTGGAGTGTTAACAGGGCAAAGGAGTTAAGAGAAAAACTGTTTTTT	CAWSVNRAKELREKLFF
TRBV6-2/TRBV6-3	few	TRBJ2-3	15	TRBD2	TGTGCCAGCAGACGCCTAGCGGGGGAAACAGATACGCAGTATTTT	CASRRLAGETDTQYF
TRBV30	few	TRBJ2-2	13	-	TGTGCCTGGGGTTACACGAACACCGGGGAGCTGTTTTTT	CAWGYTNTGELFF
TRBV7-3	-	TRBJ1-6	14	TRBD1	TGTGCCAGCAGCTTAACCAGACAGGGTTCACCCCTCCACTTT	CASSLTRQGSPLHF
TRBV3-1	few	TRBJ2-5	15	TRBD2	TGTGCCAGCAGCCCCCGACTAGCTATTGGGGAGACCCAGTACTTC	CASSPRLAIGETQYF
TRBV7-6	few	TRBJ1-1	14	-	TGTGCCAGCAGCTCCCAGGGAAGCAGCACTGAAGCTTTCTTT	CASSSQGSSTEAFF
TRBV7-6	many	TRBJ1-2	13	-	TGTGCCAGCAGCTTAGAACGGGACTATGGCTACACCTTC	CASSLERDYGYTF
TRBV11-2	-	TRBJ2-7	12	TRBD1	TGTGCCACGGGACAGACGAGCTACGAGCAGTACTTC	CATGQTSYEQYF
TRBV2	few	TRBJ2-7	12	-	TGTGCCAGCAGAATAGACCCGTACGAGCAGTACTTC	CASRIDPYEQYF
TRBV30	many	TRBJ1-2	13	TRBD1	TGTGCCTGGGAACGGGACAGGGTGGATGGCTACACCTTC	CAWERDRVDGYTF
TRBV6-1	few	TRBJ2-3	14	TRBD2	TGTGCCGCCCGCTCCGGGGGGGCCGAAGATACGCAGTATTTT	CAARSGGAEDTQYF
TRBV28	few	TRBJ2-7	13	-	TGTGCCATCCAAAAGGACAGCTCCTACGAGCAGTACTTC	CAIQKDSSYEQYF
TRBV7-8	few	TRBJ2-4	17	TRBD1	TGTGCCAGCAGCCCAACCAGGGGGCGGCCTGAAAAAAACATTCAGTACTTC	CASSPTRGRPEKNIQYF
TRBV20-1	few	TRBJ1-6	15	-	TGCAGTGCCTCACTACAGGGAGTGGGTAATTCACCCCTCCACTTT	CSASLQGVGNSPLHF
TRBV7-2	-	TRBJ1-5	15	-	TGTGCCAGCAGTCTACGGGGGGCTCCTCGGCAGCCCCAGCATTTT	CASSLRGAPRQPQHF
TRBV7-8	many	TRBJ2-4	12	-	TGTGCCAGCAGTGGAGGGTGGAGCATTCAGTACTTC	CASSGGWSIQYF
TRBV6-5	-	TRBJ2-7	15	-	TGTGCCAGCAGTCCAACATCGGGAAGTTCCTACGAGCAGTACTTC	CASSPTSGSSYEQYF
TRBV20-1	many	TRBJ2-7	15	-	TGCAGTGCCCACACAATAGGGACGCACGGCTACGAGCAGTACTTC	CSAHTIGTHGYEQYF
TRBV29-1	-	TRBJ2-2	17	TRBD1	TGCAGCGTTGAAGATCCCGGACAGGGGGGGTCCACCGGGGAGCTGTTTTTT	CSVEDPGQGGSTGELFF
TRBV6-4	-	TRBJ1-2	15	TRBD1	TGTGCCAGCAGTGACTCTGGGGACAGTAACTATGGCTACACCTTC	CASSDSGDSNYGYTF
TRBV20-1	-	TRBJ2-5	13	TRBD2	TGCAGTGCACACGGGAGGCCCCCGGGGACCCAGTACTTC	CSAHGRPPGTQYF
TRBV7-2	-	TRBJ2-3	14	-	TGTGCCAGCAGCTTAAGGCGGGACACAGATACGCAGTATTTT	CASSLRRDTDTQYF
TRBV5-1	few	TRBJ1-2	13	-	TGCGCCAGCAGCTTCAGAGGGAACTATGGCTACACCTTC	CASSFRGNYGYTF
TRBV3-1	many	TRBJ1-1	12	-	TGTGCCAGCAGCCAAGAGGGGGCGAGAGCTTTCTTT	CASSQEGARAFF
TRBV12-3/TRBV12-4	few	TRBJ1-2	14	TRBD1	TGTGCCAGCAGCACTGGGACAGGAAGCTATGGCTACACCTTC	CASSTGTGSYGYTF
TRBV21-1	many	TRBJ2-3	16	-	TGTGCCAGCAGCAAAGCGAGGACTAGCGATCCAGATACGCAGTATTTT	CASSKARTSDPDTQYF
TRBV12-3/TRBV12-4	few	TRBJ1-5	11	-	TGTGCCAGCAGTCAGGGACAGCCCCAGCATTTT	CASSQGQPQHF
TRBV5-6	few	TRBJ1-2	13	TRBD1	TGTGCCAGCCAACCGACAGGGCGGGATGGCTACACCTTC	CASQPTGRDGYTF
TRBV10-2	many	TRBJ2-7	12	-	TGCGCCAGCACGGGGATTTCCTACGAGCAGTACTTC	CASTGISYEQYF
TRBV18	few	TRBJ2-4	17	-	TGTGCCAGCTCACCACCGTGGGCAGAACTAGCCAAAAACATTCAGTACTTC	CASSPPWAELAKNIQYF
TRBV28	-	TRBJ2-1	15	-	TGTGCCAGCAGTTTGACACGGGGGGCCCACAATGAGCAGTTCTTC	CASSLTRGAHNEQFF
TRBV9	many	TRBJ1-3	15	-	TGTGCCAGCAGCGTGACTCTCGGCTCTGGAAACACCATATATTTT	CASSVTLGSGNTIYF
TRBV27	many	TRBJ1-3	15	-	TGTGCCAGCGGTTCAGAGGGGCTGGGGGACAACACCATATATTTT	CASGSEGLGDNTIYF
TRBV6-6	many	TRBJ1-3	16	-	TGTGCCAGCAGTGCTTCTTTGGCCAGTCGGGGAAACACCATATATTTT	CASSASLASRGNTIYF
TRBV5-1	-	TRBJ1-6	16	-	TGCGCCAGCAGCCGCGACCTGCTGGGGGCACAGTCACCCCTCCACTTT	CASSRDLLGAQSPLHF
TRBV27	many	TRBJ1-6	12	-	TGTGCCAGCAGAAGTAATAATTCACCCCTCCACTTT	CASRSNNSPLHF
TRBV11-2	-	TRBJ1-5	15	-	TGTGCCAGCAGCTTAGGGCCTCGCACCAATCAGCCCCAGCATTTT	CASSLGPRTNQPQHF
TRBV20-1	-	TRBJ2-5	13	TRBD1	TGCAGTGCTAGCGGACAGGGCAAGAAGACCCAGTACTTC	CSASGQGKKTQYF
TRBV19	-	TRBJ1-4	13	-	TGTGCCAGTAGCTACGGCGGGGTTGAAAAACTGTTTTTT	CASSYGGVEKLFF
TRBV19	few	TRBJ1-2	12	-	TGTGCCAGTAGTATCCAGTACTATGGCTACACCTTC	CASSIQYYGYTF
TRBV20-1	-	TRBJ1-4	11	-	TGCAGTGCTCGGATAAATGAAAAACTGTTTTTT	CSARINEKLFF
TRBV2	many	TRBJ1-4	15	TRBD1	TGTGCCATCACTGGGGGGACAGGCCGTAATGAAAAACTGTTTTTT	CAITGGTGRNEKLFF
TRBV20-1	-	TRBJ1-6	14	-	TGCAGTGCTAGACAGCAGTGGGAAAATTCACCCCTCCACTTT	CSARQQWENSPLHF
TRBV2	many	TRBJ2-2	12	-	TGTGCCAGCAGTCTAGCGTCCGGGGAGCTGTTTTTT	CASSLASGELFF
TRBV27	few	TRBJ2-7	14	TRBD1	TGTGCCAGCAGTTTTGGCACAGGGGGCTACGAGCAGTACTTC	CASSFGTGGYEQYF
TRBV9	-	TRBJ1-1	14	-	TGTGCCAGCAGCGTAGGTATAGGGGAGACTGAAGCTTTCTTT	CASSVGIGETEAFF
TRBV10-3	few	TRBJ1-2	14	-	TGTGCCACCTCCCCAGGGGAGAATAACTATGGCTACACCTTC	CATSPGENNYGYTF
TRBV6-1	-	TRBJ2-1	17	TRBD2	TGTGCCAGCAGTCGAACTAGCGGATACACGCAGCACAATGAGCAGTTCTTC	CASSRTSGYTQHNEQFF
TRBV20-1	many	TRBJ1-4	13	TRBD1	TGCAGTGCCCAAGGACAGGGGGGTGAAAAACTGTTTTTT	CSAQGQGGEKLFF